The 23 T cell receptor beta chains presented below share a single source sample, sequenced in a study of cytomegalovirus exposure and HLA in healthy donors. This table comes from immunoSEQ multiplex PCR, and its TCRdb copy is limited to in-frame clones, with some not included. Here the sample spans approximately 58,000 clones, about 95% being singletons. Sequenced: PBMCs. Receptor source: a young man in good health and CMV-seronegative.

The V call is TRBV19, the J call TRBJ1-5, with D perhaps TRBD1 (6 bases). The V and J ends lost 8 bases and 4 bases respectively, with 18 bases between them. There are 15 residues in the CDR3. CDR1 LNHDA and CDR2 SQIVND come from the germline V gene (reference sequence). The CDR3 bases are TGTGCCAGTCTCCGGACAGCCTCTTTGAATCAGCCCCAGCATTTT. This sequence encodes CASLRTASLNQPQHF.

The CDR3 sequence: CASSQSGTQTDGYTF. In DNA, the CDR3 is TGTGCCAGCAGTCAATCCGGGACACAGACTGATGGCTACACCTTC. The rearrangement joins TRBV6-4 to TRBJ1-2, with D possibly being TRBD1 (6 bases). In germline, CDR1 is MRHNA, CDR2 SNTAGT. The germline V and J ends were trimmed by 5 bases and 6 bases, with 19 bases remaining between them. The length of the CDR3 is 15 residues.

This chain connects TRBV6-5 to TRBJ1-1, with TRBD1 as a possible D gene (6 bases). Germline V gene lookup returns CDR1 MNHEY and CDR2 SVGAGI. The CDR3 has 13 residues. V shed 1 base and J shed 7 bases, with 10 bases lying between them. CDR3 amino acids: CASSYLQGSEAFF. CDR3 sequence (DNA): TGTGCCAGCAGTTACTTACAGGGTAGTGAAGCTTTCTTT.

This clone was picked up one time. V usage is TRBV28 and J usage is TRBJ2-7, with no clear D. The germline gives CDR1 MDHEN, CDR2 SYDVKM. V dropped 3 bases and J dropped 4 bases, with 4 bases sitting between them. The CDR3 has 11 residues. The CDR3 nucleotides read TGTGCCAGCAGTTTGGAGTACGAGCAGTACTTC. It specifies CASSLEYEQYF. Variable domain in full (rest from reference TRBV28 and TRBJ2-7): DVKVTQSSRYLVKRTGEKVFLECVQDMDHENMFWYRQDPGLGLRLIYFSYDVKMKEKGDIPEGYSVSREKKERFSLILESASTNQTSMYLCASSLEYEQYFGPGTRLTVT.

The count of this clone is one. The rearrangement links TRBV18 to TRBJ1-1; perhaps TRBD1 as D (5 bases). CDR1 is KGHSH and CDR2 is LQKENI in the germline V gene. With 2 bases removed from V and 2 bases from J, the gap between germline ends came to 6 bases. The CDR3 contains 13 residues. The CDR3 is CASSPGANTEAFF. CDR3 coding DNA: TGTGCCAGCTCACCAGGGGCTAACACTGAAGCTTTCTTT.

CDR3 region: CASSLAAGTEAFF. CDR3 DNA sequence: TGCGCCAGCAGCTTGGCCGCAGGGACTGAAGCTTTCTTT. V is TRBV5-1 and J is TRBJ1-1; possible D gene TRBD1, 5 bases. The V gene's germline CDR1 is SGHRS and CDR2 YFSETQ. The ends were cut back, 0 bases at V and 5 bases at J, with 8 bases in the middle. The CDR3 is made up of 13 amino acids.

V usage is TRBV6-5 and J usage is TRBJ2-6, with D tentatively TRBD1 (5 bases). The CDR3 totals 15 residues. CDR1 is MNHEY, CDR2 SVGAGI, per germline. Trimming removed 5 bases from V and 0 bases from J, with 8 bases in between. The CDR3 DNA is TGTGCCAGCAGTCCCAGGGTCTCTGGGGCCAACGTCCTGACTTTC. Its protein product is CASSPRVSGANVLTF.

This clone was seen just once. The chain employs TRBV7-3 and TRBJ2-3; no clear D. V was pared by 7 bases and J by 6 bases, with 8 bases between. The length of the CDR3 is 11 residues. CDR1 and CDR2 from the germline V gene are SGHTA and FQGTGA. CDR3 region: CASTEVDTQYF. For the CDR3, the DNA is TGTGCCAGCACCGAGGTGGATACGCAGTATTTT.

This clone showed up just once. This rearrangement joins TRBV18 to TRBJ1-1; D gene ambiguous. CDR3 length: 13 amino acids. Looked up from germline, CDR1 is KGHSH and CDR2 is LQKENI. V lost 3 bases and J 3 bases, leaving 8 bases between the germline ends. This CDR3 reads CASSPNMDTEAFF. The CDR3 DNA is TGTGCCAGCTCACCGAACATGGACACTGAAGCTTTCTTT.

The rearrangement joins TRBV5-5 to TRBJ1-3; 10 bases match TRBD1. CDR3 length: 17 amino acids. The trim removed 3 bases at V and 6 bases at J, leaving 12 bases unmatched. Germline CDR1 reads SGHKS; CDR2 reads YYEKEE (reference sequence). The CDR3 region has the DNA TGTGCCAGCAGCTACCACTTAACCGGGACAGGGGTAAACACCATATATTTT. Translating it yields CASSYHLTGTGVNTIYF.

The chain recombines TRBV5-1 with TRBJ2-1; 7 bases agree with TRBD2. The CDR3 contains 15 residues. Germline CDR1 is SGHRS and CDR2 is YFSETQ. Germline trimming cut 0 bases from V and 3 bases from J; bases unmatched to any gene: 3. CDR3 residues: CASSLGGGSYNEQFF. In DNA form, the CDR3 reads TGCGCCAGCAGCTTGGGGGGCGGGAGCTACAATGAGCAGTTCTTC.

The J gene is TRBJ1-1, the V gene TRBV11-2; weak D call: TRBD1 (6 bases). Germline-derived CDR1 and CDR2 are SGHAT and FQNNGV. V lost 7 bases to trimming and J lost 5 bases, with 14 bases between them. The CDR3 runs to 13 residues. The CDR3 here is CASTLLQGTEAFF. The CDR3 DNA reads as TGTGCCAGCACCCTCCTACAGGGAACTGAAGCTTTCTTT.

The V call is TRBV5-4, the J call TRBJ2-3; no clear D gene. The germline V and J ends were trimmed by 8 bases and 6 bases, with 7 bases remaining between them. The germline CDR1 and CDR2 sequences are SGHNT and YYREEE (reference sequence). CDR3 length: 10 residues. This chain's CDR3 is CASDGDTQYF. CDR3 sequence (DNA): TGTGCCAGTGACGGGGATACGCAGTATTTT.

The chain links TRBV10-1 to TRBJ2-7, with 9 bases matching TRBD1. J lost 0 bases, V lost 6 bases, and 6 bases had no gene match. Germline V gene lookup returns CDR1 WNHNN and CDR2 SYGVQD (reference sequence). The CDR3 contains 15 residues. The CDR3 protein is CASSLGQGSSYEQYF. CDR3 coding DNA: TGCGCCAGCAGCCTCGGACAGGGGAGCTCCTACGAGCAGTACTTC.

V usage is TRBV7-8 and J usage is TRBJ2-3; possibly TRBD1 for D (6 bases). Trimming took off 4 bases at V and 3 bases at J, with 8 bases between the two ends. From germline, CDR1 is SGHVS and CDR2 FQNEAQ. The CDR3 runs 13 residues. The CDR3 region has the DNA TGTGCCAGCAGCTACAGGGAGACAGATACGCAGTATTTT. It yields the protein CASSYRETDTQYF.

The chain joins TRBV7-6 to TRBJ1-2; 7 positions agree with TRBD1. The CDR3 runs to 14 residues. The ends lost 5 bases at V and 12 bases at J; junction bases unmatched: 15. Per germline, CDR1 SGHVS and CDR2 FNYEAQ. The CDR3 spells CASSGLTGADWHTF. DNA of the CDR3: TGTGCCAGCAGCGGACTTACAGGGGCCGACTGGCACACCTTC.

The chain has TRBV6-6 and TRBJ2-7, with a possible D match to TRBD2 (5 bases). V gave up 7 bases and J gave up 0 bases, with 10 bases separating them. The length of the CDR3 is 13 residues. CDR1 and CDR2 (germline): MNHNY, SVGAGI (reference sequence). In DNA, the CDR3 is TGTGCCAGCATGAAGAGGGACTCCTACGAGCAGTACTTC. This translates into CASMKRDSYEQYF.

Points on this clone: This same CDR3 is encoded by further DNA sequences in the sample. This chain joins TRBV18 and TRBJ1-1; D gene uncertain. From germline, CDR1 is KGHSH and CDR2 LQKENI. The CDR3 loop spans 13 amino acids. V was pared by 3 bases and J by 2 bases, with 7 bases between. DNA for the CDR3: TGTGCCAGCTCACCCCGGGAAAACACTGAAGCTTTCTTT. It translates to CASSPRENTEAFF.

J is TRBJ2-5 and V is TRBV7-2, with D perhaps TRBD1 (6 bases). Germline V gene data show CDR1 as SGHTA and CDR2 as FQGNSA. The CDR3 covers 16 residues. V was cut by 5 bases and J by 1 base, with 17 bases left in between. CDR3 DNA sequence: TGTGCCAGCAGCCAACCCGAGGGACATTTCCAAGAGACCCAGTACTTC. Translating it yields CASSQPEGHFQETQYF.

The CDR3 sequence: CASSPPIGVIYGYTF. In DNA, the CDR3 is TGTGCCAGCAGTCCCCCGATCGGGGTAATCTATGGCTACACCTTC. This sequence joins TRBV7-2 and TRBJ1-2, with D hard to call. V dropped 6 bases and J dropped 4 bases, with 18 bases sitting between them. Germline values: CDR1 SGHTA, CDR2 FQGNSA. This CDR3 has 15 amino acids. Full variable domain (remainder filled in from reference TRBV7-2 and TRBJ1-2): GAGVSQSPSNKVTEKGKDVELRCDPISGHTALYWYRQSLGQGLEFLIYFQGNSAPDKSGLPSDRFSAERTGGSVSTLTIQRTQQEDSAVYLCASSPPIGVIYGYTFGSGTRLTVV.

This chain connects TRBV19 to TRBJ2-7; 13 bases are a match to TRBD2. Per germline, CDR1 LNHDA and CDR2 SQIVND (reference sequence). V trimming: 3 bases; J trimming: 2 bases; junction bases outside the gene matches: 4. CDR3 size: 16 residues. In DNA form, the CDR3 reads TGTGCCAGTAGTATCTCAGGACTAGCGGGAGCCTACGAGCAGTACTTC. Translated: CASSISGLAGAYEQYF.

The chain joins TRBV7-8 to TRBJ2-3; 11 nucleotides line up with TRBD2. The CDR3 totals 18 residues. With 5 bases clipped from V and 1 base from J, the junction kept 11 bases outside the gene matches. CDR1 SGHVS and CDR2 FQNEAQ come from the germline V gene. CDR3 sequence: CASSRGGTSGRGTDTQYF. CDR3 in DNA: TGTGCCAGCAGCCGGGGGGGGACTAGCGGTAGGGGCACAGATACGCAGTATTTT.

The chain links TRBV11-2 to TRBJ1-2, with D perhaps TRBD1 (5 bases). The CDR3 runs to 14 residues. V lost 5 bases, J lost 3 bases, and 13 bases lay in between. Germline CDR1 SGHAT, CDR2 FQNNGV. This CDR3 is CASSPRVGDYGYTF. The CDR3 DNA is TGTGCCAGCAGCCCCAGGGTAGGAGACTATGGCTACACCTTC.